This TCR beta chain is drawn from a study of T cells of healthy individuals (dated by TCRdb to the late 2010s). Libraries came from 5' RACE. For sequencing, an Illumina MiSeq was employed. In-frame beta chains were kept once TCRdb had trimmed the public reads at Q25 with fastp and called clones with MiXCR. One record per CDR3 amino acid sequence lists the most common genes and DNA. For this sample the table gives 63,000 or so distinct CDR3 sequences, of which around 15% were detected only once. Jointly, the top ten make up around 5% of the sample. Details on this clonotype: The target of this receptor is not known. Base-call qualities are not available, and no considerably larger clone is one nucleotide away.

The receptor was isolated from a human donor in good health.

Here is the DNA: TGTGCCAGCAGTTTCGGGGGGGCAAGGTACGAGCAGTACTTC. Translation gives CASSFGGARYEQYF. The chain is assembled from TRBV12-3 or TRBV12-4 and TRBJ2-7, and 8 junction bases match TRBD2. Trimming takes 3 bases off V and 4 bases off J; junction bases not matched to a gene: 5. The CDR3 holds 14 amino acids from the cysteine to the phenylalanine. Only the CDR3 region is kept as DNA, spanning 42 bases read in frame from base 1.